Shown below are 3 T cell receptor beta chains from a single sample sequenced in a study of regulatory T cells in long-lasting Graves disease. Combining iRepertoire HTBI primers with Arm-PCR of CDR3 regions, the authors built TCR beta libraries. One entry per CDR3 protein results from TCRdb running MiXCR on the multiplex PCR reads. The sample carries 620,000 or so distinct CDR3 sequences, around 15% recorded once. Indicated time point: newly diagnosed GD, antithyroid drugs for less than 3 months. Construction of the TCR library relied on RNA isolated from PBMCs. The same data also contributed to another study, on T cells in Graves' hyperthyroidism and ophthalmopathy.

Sample: peripheral blood mononuclear cells (PBMCs), taken at new diagnosis, from a patient treated with antithyroid drugs. These receptors were obtained from a woman between 25 and 40 years old with Graves disease.

The chain is built from TRBV9 and TRBJ1-2; 7 nucleotides agree with TRBD1. CDR3 length equals 15 residues. V shed 4 bases and J 0 bases; nucleotides not matched to a gene: 6. Looked up from germline, CDR1 is SGDLS and CDR2 is YYNGEE. The CDR3 nucleotides are TGTGCCAGCAGCATACGGGACAGTCCTAACTATGGCTACACCTTC. It encodes CASSIRDSPNYGYTF.

The sample holds many counts of this clonotype. The rearrangement uses TRBV7-2 and TRBJ2-5; D may be TRBD2 (6 bases). V shed 5 bases and J shed 5 bases, with 18 bases lying between them. The CDR3 length is 15 residues. Germline CDR1 and CDR2: SGHTA and FQGNSA. The CDR3 loop is CASSPTGSGRETQYF. CDR3 sequence (DNA): TGTGCCAGCAGCCCGACCGGGAGTGGAAGGGAGACCCAGTACTTC.

This clonotype was seen more than once but under ten times. This chain uses TRBV14 with TRBJ1-2; D not certain. The CDR3 extends over 15 amino acids. From germline, CDR1 is SGHDN and CDR2 FVKESK. The V gene lost 5 bases and the J gene lost 4 bases, with 17 bases spanning the gap. The DNA for the CDR3 is TGTGCCAGCAGCGTAGTGTCCAGCGGCTCCTATGGCTACACCTTC. Its translation is CASSVVSSGSYGYTF.